This TCR beta chain emerged from a study of cytomegalovirus exposure and HLA in healthy donors. Study-wide results and limits: Analyses of presence and absence presupposed an approximately uniform sequencing depth across donors. Reports indicate that TCR beta sequences accurately predicted the HLA-A and HLA-B alleles of most subjects.

The CDR3 totals 10 residues. V lost 6 bases, J lost 8 bases, and 10 bases lay in between. Looked up from germline, CDR1 is SQVTM and CDR2 is ANQGSEA. Primers for the PCR totalled 60 Vbeta and 13 Jbeta. Methods used by the authors: Approximately 73 million unique TCR beta chains, 10 million to 14 million shared, were counted in a later analysis. The method was immunoSEQ multiplex PCR; TCRdb's version includes in-frame clones alone and lacks a portion of them. That table is the source of V, J and clone size, and D and trimming were worked out from the DNA. Counted here are some 110,000 clones, under 85% occurring once; the ten biggest clones make up approximately 6.1%. To note about this clone: Its antigen is still unknown.

The sequence was obtained from a man aged 18 to 30 in good health and CMV-seronegative. Sample: PBMCs. This chain links TRBV29-1 with TRBJ1-2; D uncertain. This CDR3 reads CSVGERGYTF. CDR3 sequence (DNA): TGCAGCGTCGGTGAACGAGGCTACACCTTC.